This T cell receptor (beta chain) stems from a study of shared clonotypes between healthy human individuals. General observations from the study: Despite large depth, sorted-subset datasets appeared incompletely sequenced. The study generally estimated greater richness for naive than memory subsets. Several donors shared approximately 5% of their naive CD4 clonotypes.

Produced via immunoSEQ multiplex PCR; TCRdb's table is partial and in-frame only. The table records 2 million to 2.5 million clones, over 85% of them present only once. To note about this clone: The antigen is undetermined.

CDR1 is SGDLS and CDR2 is YYNGEE in the germline V gene. The CDR3 covers 14 residues. V was pared by 4 bases and J by 5 bases, with 6 bases of the junction left unmatched. The rearrangement joins TRBV9 to TRBJ2-7; 10 bases align to TRBD2. Sequencing used naive CD4+ T cells from PBMCs. Described subset: CD45RA+ positively selected. The receptor was derived from a man between 18 and 29 years old in good health. Some clones in this sample may be carry-over from other donors' samples. The CDR3 DNA is TGTGCCAGCAGCCTACTAGCGGGGAACCACGAGCAGTACTTC. It yields the protein CASSLLAGNHEQYF.